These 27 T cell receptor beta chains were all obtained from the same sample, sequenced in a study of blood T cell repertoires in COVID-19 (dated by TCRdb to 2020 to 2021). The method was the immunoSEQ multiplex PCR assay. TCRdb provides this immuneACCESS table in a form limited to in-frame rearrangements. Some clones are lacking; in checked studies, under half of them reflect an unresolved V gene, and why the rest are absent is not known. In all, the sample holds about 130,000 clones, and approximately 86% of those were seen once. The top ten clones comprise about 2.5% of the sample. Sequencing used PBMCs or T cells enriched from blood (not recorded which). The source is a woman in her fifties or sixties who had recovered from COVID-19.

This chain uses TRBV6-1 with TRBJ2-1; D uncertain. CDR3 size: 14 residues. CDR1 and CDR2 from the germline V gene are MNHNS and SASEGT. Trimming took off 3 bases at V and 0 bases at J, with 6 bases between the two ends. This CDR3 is CASSDRSSYNEQFF. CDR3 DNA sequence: TGTGCCAGCAGTGACCGGTCCTCCTACAATGAGCAGTTCTTC.

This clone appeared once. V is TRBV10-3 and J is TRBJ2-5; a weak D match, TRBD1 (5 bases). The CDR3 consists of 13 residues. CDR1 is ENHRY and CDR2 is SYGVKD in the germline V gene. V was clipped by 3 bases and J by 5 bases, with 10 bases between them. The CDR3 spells CAISDRALETQYF. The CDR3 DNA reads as TGTGCCATCAGTGACAGGGCTTTGGAGACCCAGTACTTC.

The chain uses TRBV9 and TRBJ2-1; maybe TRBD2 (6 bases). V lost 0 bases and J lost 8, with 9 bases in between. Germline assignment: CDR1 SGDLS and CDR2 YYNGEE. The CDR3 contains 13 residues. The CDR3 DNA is TGTGCCAGCAGCGTAGTTACGGGGGATGAGCAGTTCTTC. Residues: CASSVVTGDEQFF.

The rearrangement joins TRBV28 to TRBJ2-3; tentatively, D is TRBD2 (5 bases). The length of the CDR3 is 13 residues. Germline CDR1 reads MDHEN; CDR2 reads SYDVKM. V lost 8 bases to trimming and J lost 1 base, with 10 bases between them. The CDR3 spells CASGVGGTDTQYF. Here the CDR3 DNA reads TGTGCCAGCGGGGTCGGGGGCACAGATACGCAGTATTTT.

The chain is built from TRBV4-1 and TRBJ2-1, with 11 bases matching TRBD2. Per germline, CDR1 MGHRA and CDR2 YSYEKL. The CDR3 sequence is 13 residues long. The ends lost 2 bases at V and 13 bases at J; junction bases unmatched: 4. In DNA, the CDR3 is TGCGCCAGCAGCCAACTCGGACTAGCGGGCCAGTTCTTC. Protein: CASSQLGLAGQFF.

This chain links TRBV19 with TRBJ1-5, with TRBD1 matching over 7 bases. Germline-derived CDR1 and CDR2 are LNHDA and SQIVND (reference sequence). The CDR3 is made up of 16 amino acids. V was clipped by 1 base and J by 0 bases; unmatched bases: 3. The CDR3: CASSIVKGASNQPQHF. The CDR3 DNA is TGTGCCAGTAGTATAGTTAAGGGGGCTAGCAATCAGCCCCAGCATTTT.

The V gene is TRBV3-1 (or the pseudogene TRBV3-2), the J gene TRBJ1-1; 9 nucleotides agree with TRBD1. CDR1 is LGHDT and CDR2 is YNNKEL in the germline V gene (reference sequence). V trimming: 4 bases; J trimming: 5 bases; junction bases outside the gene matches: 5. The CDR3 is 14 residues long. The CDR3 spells CASSLGQGVTEAFF. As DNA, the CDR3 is TGTGCCAGCAGCCTGGGACAGGGCGTTACTGAAGCTTTCTTT.

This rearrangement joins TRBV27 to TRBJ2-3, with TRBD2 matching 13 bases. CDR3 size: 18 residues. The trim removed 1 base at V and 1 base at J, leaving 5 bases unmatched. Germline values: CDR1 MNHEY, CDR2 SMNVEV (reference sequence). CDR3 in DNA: TGTGCCAGCAGTTTATTCGGACTAGCGGGGGCCCGCACAGATACGCAGTATTTT. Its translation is CASSLFGLAGARTDTQYF.

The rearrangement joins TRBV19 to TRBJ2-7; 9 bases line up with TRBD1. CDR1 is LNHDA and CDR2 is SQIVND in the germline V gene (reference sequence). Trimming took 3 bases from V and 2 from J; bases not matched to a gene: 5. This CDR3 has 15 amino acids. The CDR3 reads CASSMARDRAYEQYF. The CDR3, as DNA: TGTGCCAGTAGTATGGCCCGGGACAGGGCCTACGAGCAGTACTTC.

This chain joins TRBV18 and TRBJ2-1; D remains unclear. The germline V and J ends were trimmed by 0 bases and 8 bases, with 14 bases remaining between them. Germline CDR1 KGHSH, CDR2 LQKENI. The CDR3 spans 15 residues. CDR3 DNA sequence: TGTGCCAGCTCACCACCTTCCACCAGTCTGTATGAGCAGTTCTTC. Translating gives CASSPPSTSLYEQFF.

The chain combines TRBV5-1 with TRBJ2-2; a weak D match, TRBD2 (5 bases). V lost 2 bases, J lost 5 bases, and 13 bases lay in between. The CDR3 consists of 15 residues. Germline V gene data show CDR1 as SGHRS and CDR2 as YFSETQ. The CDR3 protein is CASSFSWRGTGELFF. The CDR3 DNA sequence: TGCGCCAGCAGCTTCTCGTGGCGAGGGACCGGGGAGCTGTTTTTT.

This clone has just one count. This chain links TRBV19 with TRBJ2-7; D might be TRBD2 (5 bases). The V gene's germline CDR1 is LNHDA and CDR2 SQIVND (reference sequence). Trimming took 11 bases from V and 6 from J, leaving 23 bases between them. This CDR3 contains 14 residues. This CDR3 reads CACKWTGSSPEQYF. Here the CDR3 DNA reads TGTGCCTGCAAATGGACGGGGAGTTCTCCCGAGCAGTACTTC.

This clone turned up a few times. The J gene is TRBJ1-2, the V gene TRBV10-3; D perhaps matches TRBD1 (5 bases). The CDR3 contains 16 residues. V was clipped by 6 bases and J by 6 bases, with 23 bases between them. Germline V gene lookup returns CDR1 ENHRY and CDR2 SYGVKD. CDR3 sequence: CAISDDNRPPLDGYTF. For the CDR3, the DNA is TGTGCCATCAGCGACGATAACAGGCCCCCCTTGGATGGCTACACCTTC.

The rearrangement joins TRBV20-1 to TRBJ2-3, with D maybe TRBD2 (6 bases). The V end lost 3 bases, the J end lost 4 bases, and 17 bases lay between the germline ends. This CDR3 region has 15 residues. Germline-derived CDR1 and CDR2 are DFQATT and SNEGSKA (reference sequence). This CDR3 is CSASPGERRADTQYF. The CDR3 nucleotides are TGCAGTGCTAGTCCGGGGGAACGACGCGCAGATACGCAGTATTTT.

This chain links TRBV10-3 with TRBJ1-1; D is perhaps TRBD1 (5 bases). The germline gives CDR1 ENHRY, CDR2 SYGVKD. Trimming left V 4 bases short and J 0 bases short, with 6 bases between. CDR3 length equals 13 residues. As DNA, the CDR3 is TGTGCCATCAGTGTACAGGTGAACACTGAAGCTTTCTTT. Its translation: CAISVQVNTEAFF.

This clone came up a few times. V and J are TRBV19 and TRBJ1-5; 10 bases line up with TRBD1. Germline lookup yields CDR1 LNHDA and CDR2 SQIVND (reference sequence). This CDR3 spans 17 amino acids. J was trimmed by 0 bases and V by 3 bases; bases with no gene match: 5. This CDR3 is CASSIDRGLYSNQPQHF. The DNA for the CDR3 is TGTGCCAGTAGTATCGACAGGGGGCTATATAGCAATCAGCCCCAGCATTTT.

This CDR3 reads CAISETQGINEKLFF. The CDR3 coding sequence is TGTGCCATCAGTGAAACACAGGGGATTAATGAAAAACTGTTTTTT. V is TRBV10-3 and J is TRBJ1-4; TRBD1 aligns across 7 bases. Germline trimming cut 3 bases from V and 4 bases from J; bases unmatched to any gene: 5. The CDR3 extends over 15 amino acids. Germline V CDR1 and CDR2: ENHRY, SYGVKD.

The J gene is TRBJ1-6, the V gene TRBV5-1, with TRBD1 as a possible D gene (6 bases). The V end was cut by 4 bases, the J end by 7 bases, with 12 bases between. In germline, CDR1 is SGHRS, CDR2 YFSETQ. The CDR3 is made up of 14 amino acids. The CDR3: CASSMDSGNSPLHF. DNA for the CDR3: TGCGCCAGCAGCATGGACAGTGGAAATTCACCCCTCCACTTT.

The CDR3 sequence: CASSGTSGETYEQYF. The CDR3 coding sequence is TGTGCCAGCAGCGGGACTAGCGGGGAAACCTACGAGCAGTACTTC. The J gene is TRBJ2-7, the V gene TRBV2, with 13 bases lining up with TRBD2. The junction had 4 bases not matched to a gene; V was cut back by 6 bases and J by 2 bases. Germline loops: CDR1 SNHLY, CDR2 FYNNEI. The CDR3 spans 15 residues.

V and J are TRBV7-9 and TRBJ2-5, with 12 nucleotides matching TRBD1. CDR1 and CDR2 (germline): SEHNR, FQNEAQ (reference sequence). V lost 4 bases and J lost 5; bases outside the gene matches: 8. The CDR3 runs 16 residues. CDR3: CASSSWGQGATETQYF. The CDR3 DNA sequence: TGTGCCAGCAGCTCTTGGGGACAGGGGGCCACGGAGACCCAGTACTTC.

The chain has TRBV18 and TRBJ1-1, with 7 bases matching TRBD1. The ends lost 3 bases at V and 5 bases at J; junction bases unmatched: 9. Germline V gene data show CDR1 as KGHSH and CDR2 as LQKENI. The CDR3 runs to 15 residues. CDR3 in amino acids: CASSPTGRKETEAFF. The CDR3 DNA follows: TGTGCCAGCTCACCGACAGGGCGGAAAGAAACTGAAGCTTTCTTT.

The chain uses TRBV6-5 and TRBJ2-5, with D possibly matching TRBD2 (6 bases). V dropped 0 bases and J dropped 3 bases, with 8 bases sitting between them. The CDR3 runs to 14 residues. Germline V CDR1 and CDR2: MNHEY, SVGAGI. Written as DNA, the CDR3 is TGTGCCAGCAGTTACTCGGGGGGTGAAGAGACCCAGTACTTC. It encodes CASSYSGGEETQYF.

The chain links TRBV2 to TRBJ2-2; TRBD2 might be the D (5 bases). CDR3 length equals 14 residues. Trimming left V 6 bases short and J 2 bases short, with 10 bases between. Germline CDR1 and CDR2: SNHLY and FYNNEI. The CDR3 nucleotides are TGTGCCAGCAGCTCCGAGGGTAACACCGGGGAGCTGTTTTTT. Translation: CASSSEGNTGELFF.

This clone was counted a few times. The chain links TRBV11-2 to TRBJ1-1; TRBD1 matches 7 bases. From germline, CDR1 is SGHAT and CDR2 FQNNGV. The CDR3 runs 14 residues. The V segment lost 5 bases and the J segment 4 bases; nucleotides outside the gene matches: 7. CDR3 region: CASSLNRQGTEAFF. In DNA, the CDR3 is TGTGCCAGCAGCCTAAATCGACAGGGCACTGAAGCTTTCTTT.

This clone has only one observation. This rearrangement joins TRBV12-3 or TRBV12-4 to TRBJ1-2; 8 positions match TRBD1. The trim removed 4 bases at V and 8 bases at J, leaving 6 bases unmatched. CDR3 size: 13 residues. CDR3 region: CASSSDRGQGYTF. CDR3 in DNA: TGTGCCAGCAGTTCCGACAGGGGCCAAGGCTACACCTTC.

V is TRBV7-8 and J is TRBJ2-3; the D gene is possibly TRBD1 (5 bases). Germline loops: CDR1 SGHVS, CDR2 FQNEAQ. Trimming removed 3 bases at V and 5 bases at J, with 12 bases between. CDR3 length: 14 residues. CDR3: CASSFKGWEDTQYF. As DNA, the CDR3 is TGTGCCAGCAGCTTTAAGGGGTGGGAAGATACGCAGTATTTT.

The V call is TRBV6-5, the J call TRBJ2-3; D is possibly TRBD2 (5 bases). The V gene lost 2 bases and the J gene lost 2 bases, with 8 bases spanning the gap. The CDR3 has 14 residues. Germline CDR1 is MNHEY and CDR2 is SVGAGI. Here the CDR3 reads CASSYERSTDTQYF. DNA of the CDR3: TGTGCCAGCAGTTACGAGCGGTCCACAGATACGCAGTATTTT.